The 17 T cell receptor beta chains given below trace back to one sample, sequenced in a study of CD8+ T cells in alopecia areata. It was cDNA, reverse transcribed from extracted RNA, that served as the sequencing template. Here immunoSEQ multiplex PCR was the method, and the copy in TCRdb shows in-frame clones only, minus some. The data hold approximately 140,000 clones, with roughly 48% observed a single time. The specimen was CD4+ T cells sorted from blood. All receptors come from a human donor with alopecia areata.

This sequence joins TRBV6-5 and TRBJ2-7; tentative D call: TRBD2 (6 bases). CDR3 length: 13 amino acids. The germline V gene has CDR1 MNHEY and CDR2 SVGAGI. Trimming pared 6 bases from V and 3 bases from J, leaving 12 bases between. CDR3 region: CASSPGLRYEQYF. DNA of the CDR3: TGTGCCAGCAGCCCGGGACTGCGCTACGAGCAGTACTTC.

The chain recombines TRBV7-2 with TRBJ1-2, with D possibly being TRBD1 (5 bases). CDR3 length: 13 amino acids. The V gene lost 6 bases and the J gene lost 7 bases, with 15 bases spanning the gap. Germline V gene data show CDR1 as SGHTA and CDR2 as FQGNSA. CDR3 in DNA: TGTGCCAGCAGTCTAGGGCTTGGGGGTGGCTACACCTTC. This codes for CASSLGLGGGYTF.

This clone was observed a handful of times. The chain employs TRBV30 and TRBJ2-1; D remains ambiguous. The CDR3 has 16 amino acids. Germline loops: CDR1 GTSNPN, CDR2 SVGIG (reference sequence). With 0 bases removed from V and 6 bases from J, the gap between germline ends came to 18 bases. This chain's CDR3 is CAWSVQWEGTANEQFF. DNA of the CDR3: TGTGCCTGGAGTGTACAATGGGAAGGTACGGCCAATGAGCAGTTCTTC.

The chain joins TRBV7-2 to TRBJ2-7; 9 positions match TRBD2. V shed 3 bases and J 2 bases; nucleotides not matched to a gene: 5. This CDR3 spans 15 amino acids. CDR1 is SGHTA and CDR2 is FQGNSA in the germline V gene. The CDR3 reads CASSFRGRAAYEQYF. The CDR3 DNA reads as TGTGCCAGCAGCTTTCGCGGGAGGGCAGCCTACGAGCAGTACTTC.

V is TRBV28 and J is TRBJ2-4, with 11 bases that match TRBD1. Trimming removed 3 bases from V and 15 bases from J; junction bases left unmatched: 13. The CDR3 loop spans 15 amino acids. Germline V gene lookup returns CDR1 MDHEN and CDR2 SYDVKM. The chain's CDR3 is CASSFEGQGDGPLYF. The CDR3 DNA is TGTGCCAGCAGTTTTGAGGGACAGGGGGATGGTCCCCTGTACTTC.

This clone has just a few counts. V is TRBV7-8 and J is TRBJ2-7; the D gene is possibly TRBD2 (6 bases). Deletions cut 1 base from V and 4 bases from J, with 23 bases between. This CDR3 region has 18 residues. Per the germline V gene, CDR1 is SGHVS and CDR2 is FQNEAQ. The CDR3 spells CASSLVLGRLVGGYEQYF. CDR3 bases: TGTGCCAGCAGCTTAGTGCTGGGGAGACTAGTCGGAGGATACGAGCAGTACTTC. Complete variable domain (other parts from reference TRBV7-8 and TRBJ2-7): GAGVSQSPRYKVAKRGQDVALRCDPISGHVSLFWYQQALGQGPEFLTYFQNEAQLDKSGLPSDRFFAERPEGSVSTLKIQRTQQEDSAVYLCASSLVLGRLVGGYEQYFGPGTRLTVT.

The J gene is TRBJ2-5, the V gene TRBV18; D remains unclear. This CDR3 comprises 14 residues. Per germline, CDR1 KGHSH and CDR2 LQKENI. The V and J ends lost 2 bases and 3 bases respectively, with 10 bases between them. CDR3 coding DNA: TGTGCCAGCTCACCATTACCGGCCAAAGAGACCCAGTACTTC. Amino acid sequence: CASSPLPAKETQYF.

The chain joins TRBV5-1 to TRBJ1-1; D remains ambiguous. Germline V lookup: CDR1 SGHRS, CDR2 YFSETQ. The V end lost 3 bases, the J end lost 0 bases, and 6 bases lay between the germline ends. This CDR3 is built from 13 residues. For the CDR3, the DNA is TGCGCCAGCAGCTGGGAGATGAACACTGAAGCTTTCTTT. Translating it yields CASSWEMNTEAFF.

The sample holds one count of this clone. The J gene is TRBJ2-3, the V gene TRBV29-1, with D unresolved. V was clipped by 4 bases and J by 3 bases, with 11 bases between them. The germline gives CDR1 SQVTM, CDR2 ANQGSEA. This CDR3 has 13 amino acids. The DNA for the CDR3 is TGCAGCGTTGGCCCGGACGGGACAGATACGCAGTATTTT. It is translated as CSVGPDGTDTQYF.

The chain couples TRBV4-2 to TRBJ2-7; perhaps TRBD2 as D (6 bases). Germline CDR1 reads LGHNA; CDR2 reads YNFKEQ. Deletions cut 1 base from V and 3 bases from J, with 13 bases between. This CDR3 contains 15 residues. DNA for the CDR3: TGTGCCAGCAGCCAAGGTGTAGCGGTCGACTACGAGCAGTACTTC. Amino acid sequence: CASSQGVAVDYEQYF.

The table lists this clone with a few counts. This chain joins TRBV28 and TRBJ2-2; D is tentatively TRBD1 or TRBD2 (5 bases each). Per the germline V gene, CDR1 is MDHEN and CDR2 is SYDVKM. The ends were cut back, 7 bases at V and 6 bases at J, with 18 bases in the middle. The CDR3 runs to 15 residues. The CDR3 here is CASTPLGPIPGELFF. CDR3 DNA: TGTGCCAGCACACCCTTGGGACCGATACCCGGGGAGCTGTTTTTT.

The sample holds a few counts of this clone. The chain employs TRBV6-6 and TRBJ2-3; weak D call: TRBD2 (6 bases). This CDR3 spans 16 amino acids. Germline CDR1 MNHNY, CDR2 SVGAGI (reference sequence). Trimming removed 2 bases from V and 1 base from J, with 13 bases in between. The DNA for the CDR3 is TGTGCCAGCAGTTACCGAGGAGGGGTTGGCACAGATACGCAGTATTTT. Translation gives CASSYRGGVGTDTQYF.

The rearrangement links TRBV5-1 to TRBJ2-5, with 8 bases fitting TRBD1. Germline lookup yields CDR1 SGHRS and CDR2 YFSETQ. J lost 3 bases, V lost 4 bases, and 5 bases had no gene match. The CDR3 runs 14 residues. The CDR3 bases are TGCGCCAGCAGCGGTGACAGGGGAGAAGAGACCCAGTACTTC. Translated, it gives CASSGDRGEETQYF.

The V gene is TRBV27, the J gene TRBJ2-2; 8 nucleotides agree with TRBD2. The junction had 23 bases not matched to a gene; V was cut back by 3 bases and J by 5 bases. The CDR3 extends over 21 amino acids. Germline CDR1 is MNHEY and CDR2 is SMNVEV (reference sequence). The CDR3 protein is CASSFSPLTGGGKGLTGELFF. The CDR3 nucleotides are TGTGCCAGCAGTTTTTCCCCGCTTACGGGAGGGGGAAAAGGTTTAACCGGGGAGCTGTTTTTT.

The chain combines TRBV29-1 with TRBJ2-2; possible D gene TRBD2, 5 bases. The germline V and J ends were trimmed by 6 bases and 1 base, with 12 bases remaining between them. CDR1 and CDR2 from the germline V gene are SQVTM and ANQGSEA. This CDR3 comprises 14 residues. DNA of the CDR3: TGCAGCGTATCACTAGTGGTGAACACCGGGGAGCTGTTTTTT. Amino acid sequence: CSVSLVVNTGELFF.

The V call is TRBV5-6, the J call TRBJ1-2; a possible D gene is TRBD1 (6 bases). This CDR3 spans 17 amino acids. Germline lookup yields CDR1 SGHDT and CDR2 YYEEEE. V was pared by 1 base and J by 4 bases, with 20 bases between. The DNA of the CDR3 is TGTGCCAGCAGCTTGCCGGGACACCCACCCGATTCCTATGGCTACACCTTC. This translates into CASSLPGHPPDSYGYTF.

The chain uses TRBV10-3 and TRBJ2-3; 8 nucleotides align to TRBD2. This CDR3 has 14 residues. Germline loops: CDR1 ENHRY, CDR2 SYGVKD. V dropped 10 bases and J dropped 3; count of bases not matched to a gene: 9. CDR3 DNA sequence: TGTGCCAGCCAGAGCGGGAGACCGACAGATACGCAGTATTTT. Translation: CASQSGRPTDTQYF.